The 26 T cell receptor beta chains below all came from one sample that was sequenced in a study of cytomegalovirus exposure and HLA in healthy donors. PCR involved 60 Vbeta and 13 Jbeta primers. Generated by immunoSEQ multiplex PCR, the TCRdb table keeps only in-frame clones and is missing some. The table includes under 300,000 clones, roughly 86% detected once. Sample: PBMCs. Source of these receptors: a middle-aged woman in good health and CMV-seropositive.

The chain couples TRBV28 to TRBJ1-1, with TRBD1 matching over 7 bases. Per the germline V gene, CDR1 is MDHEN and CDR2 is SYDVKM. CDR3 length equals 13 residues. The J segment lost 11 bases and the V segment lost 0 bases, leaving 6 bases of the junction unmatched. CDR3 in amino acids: CASSLWAGGKAFF. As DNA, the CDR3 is TGTGCCAGCAGTTTATGGGCAGGGGGAAAGGCTTTCTTT.

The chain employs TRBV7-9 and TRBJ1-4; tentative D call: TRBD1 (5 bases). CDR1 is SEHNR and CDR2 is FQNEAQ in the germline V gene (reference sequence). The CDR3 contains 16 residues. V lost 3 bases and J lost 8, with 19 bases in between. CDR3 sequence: CASSFPRGVGEEKLFF. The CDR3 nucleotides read TGTGCCAGCAGCTTCCCGCGGGGCGTCGGGGAGGAAAAACTGTTTTTT.

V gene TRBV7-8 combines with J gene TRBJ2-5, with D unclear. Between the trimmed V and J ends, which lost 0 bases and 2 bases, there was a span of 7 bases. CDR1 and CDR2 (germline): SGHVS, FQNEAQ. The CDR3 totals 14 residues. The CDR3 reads CASSLAETQETQYF. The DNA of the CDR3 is TGTGCCAGCAGCTTAGCAGAGACTCAAGAGACCCAGTACTTC.

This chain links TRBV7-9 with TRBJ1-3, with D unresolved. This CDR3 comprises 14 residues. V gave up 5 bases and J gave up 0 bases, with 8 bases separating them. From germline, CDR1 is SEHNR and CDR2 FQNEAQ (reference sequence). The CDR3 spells CASSLENSGNTIYF. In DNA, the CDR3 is TGTGCCAGCAGCCTGGAGAACTCTGGAAACACCATATATTTT.

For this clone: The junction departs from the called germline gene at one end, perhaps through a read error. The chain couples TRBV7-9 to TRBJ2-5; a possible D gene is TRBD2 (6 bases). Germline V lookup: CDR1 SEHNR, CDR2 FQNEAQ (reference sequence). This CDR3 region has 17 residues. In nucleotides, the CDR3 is TGTTCCAGCAGCCTAGACCCACGGGACTCTTTACTTGAGACCCAGTACTTC. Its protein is CSSSLDPRDSLLETQYF.

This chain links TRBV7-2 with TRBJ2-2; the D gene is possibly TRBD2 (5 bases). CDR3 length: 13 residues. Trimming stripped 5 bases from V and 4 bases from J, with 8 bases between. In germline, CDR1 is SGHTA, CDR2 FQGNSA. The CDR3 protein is CASSAGITGELFF. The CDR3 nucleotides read TGTGCCAGCAGCGCCGGGATCACCGGGGAGCTGTTTTTT. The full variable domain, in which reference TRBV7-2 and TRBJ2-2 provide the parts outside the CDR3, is GAGVSQSPSNKVTEKGKDVELRCDPISGHTALYWYRQSLGQGLEFLIYFQGNSAPDKSGLPSDRFSAERTGGSVSTLTIQRTQQEDSAVYLCASSAGITGELFFGEGSRLTVL.

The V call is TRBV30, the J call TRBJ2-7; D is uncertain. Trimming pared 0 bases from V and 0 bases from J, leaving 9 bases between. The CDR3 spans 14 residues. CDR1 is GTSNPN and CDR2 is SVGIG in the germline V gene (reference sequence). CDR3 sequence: CAWSVRLDSYEQYF. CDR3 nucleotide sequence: TGTGCCTGGAGTGTCCGGCTAGACTCCTACGAGCAGTACTTC.

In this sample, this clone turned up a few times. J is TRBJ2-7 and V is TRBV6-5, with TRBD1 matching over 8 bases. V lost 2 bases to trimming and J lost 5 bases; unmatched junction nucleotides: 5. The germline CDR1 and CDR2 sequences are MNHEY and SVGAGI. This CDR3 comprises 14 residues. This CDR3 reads CASSYLGQGHEQYF. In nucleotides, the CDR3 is TGTGCCAGCAGTTACCTTGGACAGGGCCACGAGCAGTACTTC.

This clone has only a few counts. CDR3 region: CASSQAENPTDTQYF. DNA for the CDR3: TGTGCCAGCAGCCAAGCCGAGAATCCCACAGATACGCAGTATTTT. The chain has TRBV4-2 and TRBJ2-3; D is unclear. V was shortened by 1 base and J by 2 bases, with 10 bases between the two germline ends. CDR1 and CDR2 (germline): LGHNA, YNFKEQ. The CDR3 consists of 15 residues.

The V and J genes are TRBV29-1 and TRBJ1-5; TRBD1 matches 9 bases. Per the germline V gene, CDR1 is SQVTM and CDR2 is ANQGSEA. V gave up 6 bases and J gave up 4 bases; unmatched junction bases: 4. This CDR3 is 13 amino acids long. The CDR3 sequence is CSVGQGTNQPQHF. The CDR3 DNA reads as TGCAGCGTCGGACAGGGGACGAATCAGCCCCAGCATTTT.

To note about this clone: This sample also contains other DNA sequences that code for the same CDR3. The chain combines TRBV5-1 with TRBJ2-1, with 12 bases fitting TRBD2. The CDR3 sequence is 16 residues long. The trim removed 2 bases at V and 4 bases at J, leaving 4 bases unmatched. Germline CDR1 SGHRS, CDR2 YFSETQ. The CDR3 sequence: CASSFGLAGGYNEQFF. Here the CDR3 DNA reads TGCGCCAGCAGCTTCGGTCTAGCGGGGGGGTACAATGAGCAGTTCTTC.

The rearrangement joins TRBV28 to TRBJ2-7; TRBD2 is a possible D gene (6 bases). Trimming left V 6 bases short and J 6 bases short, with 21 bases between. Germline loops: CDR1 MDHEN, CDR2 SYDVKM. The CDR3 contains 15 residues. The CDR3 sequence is CASSRNRDSFLEQYF. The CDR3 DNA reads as TGTGCCAGCAGCCGCAATCGGGACTCCTTCCTCGAGCAGTACTTC. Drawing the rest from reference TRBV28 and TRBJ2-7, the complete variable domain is DVKVTQSSRYLVKRTGEKVFLECVQDMDHENMFWYRQDPGLGLRLIYFSYDVKMKEKGDIPEGYSVSREKKERFSLILESASTNQTSMYLCASSRNRDSFLEQYFGPGTRLTVT.

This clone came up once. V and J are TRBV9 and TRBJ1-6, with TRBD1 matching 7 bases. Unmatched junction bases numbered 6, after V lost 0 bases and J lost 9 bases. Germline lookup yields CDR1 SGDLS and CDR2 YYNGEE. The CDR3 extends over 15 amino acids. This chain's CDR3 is CASSVEGGGFSPLHF. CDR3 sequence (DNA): TGTGCCAGCAGCGTAGAAGGGGGCGGATTTTCACCCCTCCACTTT.

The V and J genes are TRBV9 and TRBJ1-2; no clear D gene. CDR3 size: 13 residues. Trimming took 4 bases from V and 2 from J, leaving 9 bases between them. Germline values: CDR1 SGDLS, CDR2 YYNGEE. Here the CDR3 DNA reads TGTGCCAGCAGCCCCGACTCCAACTATGGCTACACCTTC. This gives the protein CASSPDSNYGYTF.

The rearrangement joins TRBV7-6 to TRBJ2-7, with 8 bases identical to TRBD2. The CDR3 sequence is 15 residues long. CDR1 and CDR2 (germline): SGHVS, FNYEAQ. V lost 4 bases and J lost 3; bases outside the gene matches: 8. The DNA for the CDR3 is TGTGCCAGCAGCTATGCTGGCGGGAGGATCTACGAGCAGTACTTC. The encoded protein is CASSYAGGRIYEQYF. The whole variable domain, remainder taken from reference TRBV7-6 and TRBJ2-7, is GAGVSQSPRYKVTKRGQDVALRCDPISGHVSLYWYRQALGQGPEFLTYFNYEAQQDKSGLPNDRFSAERPEGSISTLTIQRTEQRDSAMYRCASSYAGGRIYEQYFGPGTRLTVT.

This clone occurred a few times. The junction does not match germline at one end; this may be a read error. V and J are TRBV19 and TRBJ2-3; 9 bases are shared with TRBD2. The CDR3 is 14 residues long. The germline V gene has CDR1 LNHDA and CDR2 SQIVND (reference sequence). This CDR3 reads CASTVGGGRGSLNF. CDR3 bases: TGTGCCAGTACCGTCGGTGGCGGGAGGGGCTCGTTGAATTTT.

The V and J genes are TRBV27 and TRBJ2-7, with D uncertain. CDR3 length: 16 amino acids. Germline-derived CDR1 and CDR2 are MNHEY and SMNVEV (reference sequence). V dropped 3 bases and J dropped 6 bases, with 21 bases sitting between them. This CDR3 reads CASSFASFPYSSEQYF. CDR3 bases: TGTGCCAGCAGTTTCGCATCGTTCCCTTATTCGAGCGAGCAGTACTTC.

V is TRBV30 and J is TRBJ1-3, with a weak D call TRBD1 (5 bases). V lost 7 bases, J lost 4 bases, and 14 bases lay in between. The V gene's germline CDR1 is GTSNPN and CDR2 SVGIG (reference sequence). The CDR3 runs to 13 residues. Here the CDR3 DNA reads TGTGCCTTCACAGGCACCCTCGGAAACACCATATATTTT. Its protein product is CAFTGTLGNTIYF.

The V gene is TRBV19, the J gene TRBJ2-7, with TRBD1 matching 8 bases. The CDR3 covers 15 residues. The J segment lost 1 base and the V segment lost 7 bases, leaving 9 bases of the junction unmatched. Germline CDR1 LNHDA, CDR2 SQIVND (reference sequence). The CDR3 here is CASTTGTGGSYEQYF. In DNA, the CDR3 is TGTGCCAGTACCACCGGGACAGGCGGGTCCTACGAGCAGTACTTC.

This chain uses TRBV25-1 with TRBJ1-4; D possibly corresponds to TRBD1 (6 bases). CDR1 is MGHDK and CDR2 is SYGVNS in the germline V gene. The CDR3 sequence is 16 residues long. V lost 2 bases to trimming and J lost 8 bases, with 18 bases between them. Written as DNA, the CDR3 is TGTGCCAGCAGTGAAGTTAGAACAGGGCAAGCCGAAAAACTGTTTTTT. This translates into CASSEVRTGQAEKLFF. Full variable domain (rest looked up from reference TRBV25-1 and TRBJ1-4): EADIYQTPRYLVIGTGKKITLECSQTMGHDKMYWYQQDPGMELHLIHYSYGVNSTEKGDLSSESTVSRIRTEHFPLTLESARPSHTSQYLCASSEVRTGQAEKLFFGSGTQLSVL.

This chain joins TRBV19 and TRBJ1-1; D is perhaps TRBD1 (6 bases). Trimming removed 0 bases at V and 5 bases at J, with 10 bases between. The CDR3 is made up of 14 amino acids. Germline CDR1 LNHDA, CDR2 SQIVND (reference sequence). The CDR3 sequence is CASSIDAQGTEAFF. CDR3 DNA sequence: TGTGCCAGTAGTATAGATGCCCAGGGGACTGAAGCTTTCTTT.

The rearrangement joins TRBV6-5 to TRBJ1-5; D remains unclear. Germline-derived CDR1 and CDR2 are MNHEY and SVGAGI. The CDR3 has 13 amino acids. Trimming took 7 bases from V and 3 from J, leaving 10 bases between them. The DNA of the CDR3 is TGTGCCAGCACCCCGCGACTCAATCAGCCCCAGCATTTT. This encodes CASTPRLNQPQHF.

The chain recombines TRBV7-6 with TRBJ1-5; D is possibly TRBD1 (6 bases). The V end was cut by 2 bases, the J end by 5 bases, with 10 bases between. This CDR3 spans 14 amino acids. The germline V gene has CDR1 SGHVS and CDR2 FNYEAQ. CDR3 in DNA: TGTGCCAGCAGCTTACAGGGGTTCGATCAGCCCCAGCATTTT. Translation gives CASSLQGFDQPQHF.

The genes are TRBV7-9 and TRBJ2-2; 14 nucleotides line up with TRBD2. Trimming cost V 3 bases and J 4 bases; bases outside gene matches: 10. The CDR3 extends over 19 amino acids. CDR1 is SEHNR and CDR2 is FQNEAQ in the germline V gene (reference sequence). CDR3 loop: CASSFAGTSGRVFTGELFF. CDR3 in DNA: TGTGCCAGCAGCTTTGCCGGGACTAGCGGGAGAGTATTCACCGGGGAGCTGTTTTTT.

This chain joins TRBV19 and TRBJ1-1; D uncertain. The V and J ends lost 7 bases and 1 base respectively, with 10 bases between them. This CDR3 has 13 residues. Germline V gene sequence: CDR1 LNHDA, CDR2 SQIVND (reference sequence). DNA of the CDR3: TGTGCCAGTATCAACGAGGGGAACACTGAAGCTTTCTTT. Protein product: CASINEGNTEAFF. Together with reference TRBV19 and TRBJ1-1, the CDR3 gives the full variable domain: DGGITQSPKYLFRKEGQNVTLSCEQNLNHDAMYWYRQDPGQGLRLIYYSQIVNDFQKGDIAEGYSVSREKKESFPLTVTSAQKNPTAFYLCASINEGNTEAFFGQGTRLTVV.

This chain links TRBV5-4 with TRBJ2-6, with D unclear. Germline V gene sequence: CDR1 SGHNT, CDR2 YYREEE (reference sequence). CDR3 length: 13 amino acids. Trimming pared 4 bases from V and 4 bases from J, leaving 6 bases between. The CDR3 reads CASSQVGANVLTF. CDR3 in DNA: TGTGCCAGCAGCCAGGTGGGGGCCAACGTCCTGACTTTC. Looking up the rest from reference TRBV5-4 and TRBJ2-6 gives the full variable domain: ETGVTQSPTHLIKTRGQQVTLRCSSQSGHNTVSWYQQALGQGPQFIFQYYREEENGRGNFPPRFSGLQFPNYSSELNVNALELDDSALYLCASSQVGANVLTFGAGSRLTVL.